This TCR beta chain emerged from a study of CD8+CD57+ T cells in acquired aplastic anemia. For sequencing, patients were chosen who had shown expansion of CD8+CD57+ cells by flow cytometry. Profiling of TCR beta VDJ combinations and CDR3 sequences used genomic DNA as template. Each CDR3 protein is one row after TCRdb ran MiXCR on the reads. The table records a few hundred thousand distinct CDR3 sequences, about a third of them present only once. The specimen was sorted CD4+, CD8+, or CD8+CD57+ T cells (not recorded which) from PBMCs. The sequence was collected from a human donor with aplastic anemia.

For the CDR3, the DNA is TGCAGTGGATTCGCAGCGGGGACGAGAGATGAGCAGTTCTTC. The encoded protein is CSGFAAGTRDEQFF. The V and J genes are TRBV20-1 and TRBJ2-1, with 7 bases aligning to TRBD2. Trimming removed 7 bases from V and 8 bases from J; junction bases left unmatched: 14. CDR1 is DFQATT, CDR2 SNEGSKA, per germline (reference sequence). The CDR3 runs 14 residues.